These T cell receptor beta chains were read from a single sample in a study of T cell responses to AZD1222 COVID-19 vaccine. Clones were sequenced by immunoSEQ multiplex PCR, and TCRdb holds only the in-frame ones, with some missing. This table holds 130,000 or so clones, about 93% found once. Sequenced material: peripheral blood, taken on day 0 of AZD1222 vaccination. These receptors came from an adult in good health. The conserved cysteine and the conserved F or W are not part of the CDR3 here. D genes are given only for firm matches.

CDR3 protein: ASSPGGWDEKLF
V gene: TRBV6-5
D gene: TRBD1
J gene: TRBJ1-4

CDR3 protein: ASSRAGTNYGYT
V gene: TRBV19
D gene: -
J gene: TRBJ1-2

CDR3 protein: SATGQTQNTEAF
V gene: TRBV29-1
D gene: TRBD1
J gene: TRBJ1-1

CDR3 protein: AWRGQYNQPQH
V gene: TRBV30
D gene: TRBD1
J gene: TRBJ1-5

CDR3 protein: ASSYLTRRGGLGGYT
V gene: TRBV6-2/TRBV6-3
D gene: -
J gene: TRBJ1-2

CDR3 protein: ASSPQYPPLH
V gene: TRBV6-6
D gene: -
J gene: TRBJ1-6

CDR3 protein: ASSPGVATYNEQF
V gene: TRBV18
D gene: -
J gene: TRBJ2-1

CDR3 protein: ASSATGRQDTQY
V gene: TRBV2
D gene: -
J gene: TRBJ2-3

CDR3 protein: AWSALPGGSYNEQF
V gene: TRBV30
D gene: TRBD2
J gene: TRBJ2-1

CDR3 protein: ASSLADHRGELF
V gene: TRBV6-5
D gene: TRBD2
J gene: TRBJ2-2

CDR3 protein: ASSEQGYNEQF
V gene: TRBV2
D gene: -
J gene: TRBJ2-1

CDR3 protein: ASSPRMELEAF
V gene: TRBV18
D gene: -
J gene: TRBJ1-1

CDR3 protein: ASSYATGAYEQY
V gene: TRBV6-5
D gene: TRBD1
J gene: TRBJ2-7

CDR3 protein: SVSGSGANVLT
V gene: TRBV29-1
D gene: -
J gene: TRBJ2-6

CDR3 protein: ASNLAGGVGEQF
V gene: TRBV11-2
D gene: -
J gene: TRBJ2-1

CDR3 protein: ATSDPGLAGGADTQY
V gene: TRBV24-1
D gene: TRBD2
J gene: TRBJ2-3

CDR3 protein: SVETGIGNTIY
V gene: TRBV29-1
D gene: TRBD1
J gene: TRBJ1-3

CDR3 protein: ASMGRGSLDYGYT
V gene: TRBV2
D gene: -
J gene: TRBJ1-2

CDR3 protein: ASSPLDRLVNTEAF
V gene: TRBV7-8
D gene: TRBD1
J gene: TRBJ1-1

CDR3 protein: SAGEQY
V gene: TRBV20-1
D gene: -
J gene: TRBJ2-7

CDR3 protein: ASAISGTSYEQY
V gene: TRBV27
D gene: -
J gene: TRBJ2-7

CDR3 protein: SAKSDTEAF
V gene: TRBV20-1
D gene: -
J gene: TRBJ1-1

CDR3 protein: ASSQNPVRGNEKLF
V gene: TRBV4-1
D gene: -
J gene: TRBJ1-4

CDR3 protein: ASSTRQGAEEQY
V gene: TRBV19
D gene: TRBD1
J gene: TRBJ2-7

CDR3 protein: ASSGANGNGELF
V gene: TRBV7-3
D gene: -
J gene: TRBJ2-2

CDR3 protein: ASSPVGLAGNEQY
V gene: TRBV4-1
D gene: TRBD2
J gene: TRBJ2-7

CDR3 protein: ASSLGYAYEQY
V gene: TRBV7-2
D gene: -
J gene: TRBJ2-7

CDR3 protein: ASSLQPTYEQY
V gene: TRBV28
D gene: -
J gene: TRBJ2-7

CDR3 protein: ASSARTMAGVGRTDTQY
V gene: TRBV7-9
D gene: TRBD2
J gene: TRBJ2-3

CDR3 protein: ASSYSSGRASLEQY
V gene: TRBV3-1/TRBV3-2
D gene: TRBD2
J gene: TRBJ2-7

CDR3 protein: ASSLYEQY
V gene: TRBV11-2
D gene: -
J gene: TRBJ2-7

CDR3 protein: ASSKGVNQETQY
V gene: TRBV11-2
D gene: -
J gene: TRBJ2-5

CDR3 protein: ASSERGRGLMYEQY
V gene: TRBV2
D gene: TRBD1
J gene: TRBJ2-7